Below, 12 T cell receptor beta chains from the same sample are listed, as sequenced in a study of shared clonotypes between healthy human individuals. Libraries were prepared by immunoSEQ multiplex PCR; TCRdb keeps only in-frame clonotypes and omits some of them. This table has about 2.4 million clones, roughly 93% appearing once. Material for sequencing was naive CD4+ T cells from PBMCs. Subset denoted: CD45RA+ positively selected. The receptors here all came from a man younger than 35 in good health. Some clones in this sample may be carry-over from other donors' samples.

CDR3 protein: CASSHAVRTGELFF. The CDR3 coding sequence is TGTGCCAGCAGCCACGCGGTACGAACCGGGGAGCTGTTTTTT. The gene calls are TRBV7-2 and TRBJ2-2; D not certain. This CDR3 contains 14 residues. With 5 bases removed from V and 5 bases from J, the gap between germline ends came to 12 bases. CDR1 SGHTA and CDR2 FQGNSA come from the germline V gene.

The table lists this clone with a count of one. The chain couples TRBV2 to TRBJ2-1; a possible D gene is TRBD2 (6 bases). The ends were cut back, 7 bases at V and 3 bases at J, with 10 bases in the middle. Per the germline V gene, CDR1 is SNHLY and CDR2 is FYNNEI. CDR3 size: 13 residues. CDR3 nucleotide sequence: TGTGCCAGCACCGGGGGACTCTACAATGAGCAGTTCTTC. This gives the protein CASTGGLYNEQFF.

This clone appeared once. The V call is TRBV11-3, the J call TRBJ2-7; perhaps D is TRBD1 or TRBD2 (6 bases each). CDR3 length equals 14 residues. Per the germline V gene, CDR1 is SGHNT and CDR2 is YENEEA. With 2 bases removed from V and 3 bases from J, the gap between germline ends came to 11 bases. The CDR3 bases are TGTGCCAGCAGCTTATCGGGGGCGGTCTACGAGCAGTACTTC. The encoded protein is CASSLSGAVYEQYF. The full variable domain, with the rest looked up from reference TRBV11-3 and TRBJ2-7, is EAGVVQSPRYKIIEKKQPVAFWCNPISGHNTLYWYLQNLGQGPELLIRYENEEAVDDSQLPKDRFSAERLKGVDSTLKIQPAELGDSAVYLCASSLSGAVYEQYFGPGTRLTVT.

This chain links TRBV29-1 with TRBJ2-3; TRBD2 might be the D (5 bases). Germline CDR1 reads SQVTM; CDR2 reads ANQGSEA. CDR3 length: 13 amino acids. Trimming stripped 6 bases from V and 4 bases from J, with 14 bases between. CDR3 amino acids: CSVRAAVPDTQYF. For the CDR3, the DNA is TGCAGCGTCAGAGCGGCCGTCCCAGATACGCAGTATTTT.

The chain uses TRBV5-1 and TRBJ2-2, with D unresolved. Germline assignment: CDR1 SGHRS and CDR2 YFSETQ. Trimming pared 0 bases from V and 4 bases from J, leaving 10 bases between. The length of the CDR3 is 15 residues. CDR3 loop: CASSLVGASTGELFF. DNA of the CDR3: TGCGCCAGCAGCTTGGTGGGCGCCAGCACCGGGGAGCTGTTTTTT.

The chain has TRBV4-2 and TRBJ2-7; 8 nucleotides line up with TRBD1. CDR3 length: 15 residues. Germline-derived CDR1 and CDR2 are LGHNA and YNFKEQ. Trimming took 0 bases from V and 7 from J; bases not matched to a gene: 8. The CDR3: CASSQDNRGSREQYF. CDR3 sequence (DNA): TGTGCCAGCAGCCAAGATAACAGGGGGTCGCGGGAGCAGTACTTC.

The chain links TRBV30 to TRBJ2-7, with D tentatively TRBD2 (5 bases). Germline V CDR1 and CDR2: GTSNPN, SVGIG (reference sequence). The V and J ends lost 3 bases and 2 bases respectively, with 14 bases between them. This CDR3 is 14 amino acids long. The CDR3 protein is CAWRVGGRTYEQYF. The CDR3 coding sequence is TGTGCCTGGAGAGTGGGTGGGAGAACCTACGAGCAGTACTTC.

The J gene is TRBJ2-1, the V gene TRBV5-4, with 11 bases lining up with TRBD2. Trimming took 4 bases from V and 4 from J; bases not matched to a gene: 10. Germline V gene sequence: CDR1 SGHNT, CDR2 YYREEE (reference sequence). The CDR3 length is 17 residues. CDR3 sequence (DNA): TGTGCCAGCAGCACACCGACTAGCGGGACGAAGTACAATGAGCAGTTCTTC. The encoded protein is CASSTPTSGTKYNEQFF.

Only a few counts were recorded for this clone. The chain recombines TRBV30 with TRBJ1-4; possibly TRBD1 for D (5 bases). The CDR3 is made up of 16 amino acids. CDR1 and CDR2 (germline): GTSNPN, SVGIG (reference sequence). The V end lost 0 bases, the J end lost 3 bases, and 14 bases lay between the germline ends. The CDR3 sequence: CAWSVWGKRANEKLFF. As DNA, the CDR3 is TGTGCCTGGAGTGTATGGGGCAAGAGGGCTAATGAAAAACTGTTTTTT.

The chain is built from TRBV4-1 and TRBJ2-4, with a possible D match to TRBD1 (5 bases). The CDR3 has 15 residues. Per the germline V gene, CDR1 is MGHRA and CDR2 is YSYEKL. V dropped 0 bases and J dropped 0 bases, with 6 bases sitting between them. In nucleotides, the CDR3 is TGCGCCAGCAGCCAAGAGGGGCTAGCCAAAAACATTCAGTACTTC. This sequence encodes CASSQEGLAKNIQYF.

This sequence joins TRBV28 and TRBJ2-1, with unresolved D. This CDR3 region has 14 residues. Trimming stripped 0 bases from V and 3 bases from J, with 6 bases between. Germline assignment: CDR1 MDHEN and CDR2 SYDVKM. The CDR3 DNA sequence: TGTGCCAGCAGTTTATGGGCTATCTACAATGAGCAGTTCTTC. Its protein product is CASSLWAIYNEQFF.

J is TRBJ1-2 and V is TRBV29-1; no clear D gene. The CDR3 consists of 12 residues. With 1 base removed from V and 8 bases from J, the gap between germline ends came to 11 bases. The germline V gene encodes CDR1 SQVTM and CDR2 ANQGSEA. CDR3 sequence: CSVEVGVIGYTF. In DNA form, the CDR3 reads TGCAGCGTTGAAGTGGGAGTAATCGGCTACACCTTC.